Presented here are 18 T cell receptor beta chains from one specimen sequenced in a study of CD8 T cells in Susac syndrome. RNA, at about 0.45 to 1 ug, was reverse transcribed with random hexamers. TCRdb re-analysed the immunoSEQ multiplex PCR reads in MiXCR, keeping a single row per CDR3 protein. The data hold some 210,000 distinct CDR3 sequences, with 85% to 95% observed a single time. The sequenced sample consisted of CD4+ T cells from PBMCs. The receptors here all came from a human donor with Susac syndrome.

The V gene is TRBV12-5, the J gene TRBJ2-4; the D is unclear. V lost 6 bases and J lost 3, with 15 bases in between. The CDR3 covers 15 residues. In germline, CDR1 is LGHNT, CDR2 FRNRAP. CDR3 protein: CASGSGSGGKNIQYF. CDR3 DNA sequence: TGTGCTAGTGGCTCCGGATCGGGCGGCAAAAACATTCAGTACTTC.

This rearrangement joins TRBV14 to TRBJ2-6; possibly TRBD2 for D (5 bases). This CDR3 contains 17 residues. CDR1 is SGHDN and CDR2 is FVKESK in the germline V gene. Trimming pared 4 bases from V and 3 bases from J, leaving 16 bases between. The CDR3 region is CASSRFNRTFGANVLTF. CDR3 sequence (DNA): TGTGCCAGCAGCCGATTCAACCGGACTTTTGGGGCCAACGTCCTGACTTTC. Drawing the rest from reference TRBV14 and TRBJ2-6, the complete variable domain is EAGVTQFPSHSVIEKGQTVTLRCDPISGHDNLYWYRRVMGKEIKFLLHFVKESKQDESGMPNNRFLAERTGGTYSTLKVQPAELEDSGVYFCASSRFNRTFGANVLTFGAGSRLTVL.

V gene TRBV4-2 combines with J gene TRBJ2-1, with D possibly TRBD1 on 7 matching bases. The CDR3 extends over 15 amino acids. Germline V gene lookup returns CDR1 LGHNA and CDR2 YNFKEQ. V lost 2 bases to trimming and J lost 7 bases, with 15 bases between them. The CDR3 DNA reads TGTGCCAGCAGCCAACAGGGGGGATTACGAAATGAGCAGTTCTTC. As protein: CASSQQGGLRNEQFF.

The CDR3 region has the DNA TGTGCCAGCAGTCCTTTCTCAGGGGGCTGGAATCAGCCCCAGCATTTT. It is translated as CASSPFSGGWNQPQHF. V is TRBV28 and J is TRBJ1-5; 8 nucleotides match TRBD1. The CDR3 loop spans 16 amino acids. CDR1 MDHEN and CDR2 SYDVKM come from the germline V gene. The junction had 10 bases not matched to a gene; V was cut back by 5 bases and J by 4 bases.

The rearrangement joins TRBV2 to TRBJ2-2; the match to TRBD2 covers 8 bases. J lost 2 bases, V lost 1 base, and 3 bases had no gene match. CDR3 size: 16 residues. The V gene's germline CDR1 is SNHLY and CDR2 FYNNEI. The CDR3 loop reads CASSEESGGNTGELFF. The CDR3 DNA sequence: TGTGCCAGCAGTGAAGAAAGCGGGGGAAACACCGGGGAGCTGTTTTTT.

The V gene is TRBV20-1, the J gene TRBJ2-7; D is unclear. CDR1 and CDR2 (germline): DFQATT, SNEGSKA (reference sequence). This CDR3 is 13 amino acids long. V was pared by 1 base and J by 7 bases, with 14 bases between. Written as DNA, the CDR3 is TGCAGTGCTAGAGCCTTGAACCTACGGGAGCAGTACTTC. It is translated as CSARALNLREQYF.

CDR3 in amino acids: CASKRRLEEIQETQYF. CDR3 DNA: TGTGCCAGCAAACGACGTTTGGAGGAGATCCAAGAGACCCAGTACTTC. V is TRBV6-2 or TRBV6-3 and J is TRBJ2-5; maybe TRBD2 (5 bases). The CDR3 extends over 16 amino acids. Germline CDR1 MNHEY, CDR2 SVGEGT. V gave up 7 bases and J gave up 1 base, with 19 bases separating them.

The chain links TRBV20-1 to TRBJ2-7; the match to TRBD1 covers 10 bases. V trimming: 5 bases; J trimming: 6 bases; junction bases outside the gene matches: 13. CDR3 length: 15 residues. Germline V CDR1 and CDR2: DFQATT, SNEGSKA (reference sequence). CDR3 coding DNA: TGCAGTGCTTTGAATGGGGGACAGGGGTTAGCCGAGCAGTACTTC. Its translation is CSALNGGQGLAEQYF.

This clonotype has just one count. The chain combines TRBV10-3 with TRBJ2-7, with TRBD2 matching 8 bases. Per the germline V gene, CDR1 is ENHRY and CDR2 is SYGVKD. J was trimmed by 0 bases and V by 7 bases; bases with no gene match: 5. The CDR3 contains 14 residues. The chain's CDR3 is CAIKRGPSSYEQYF. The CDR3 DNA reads TGTGCCATCAAGCGGGGGCCTAGCTCCTACGAGCAGTACTTC.

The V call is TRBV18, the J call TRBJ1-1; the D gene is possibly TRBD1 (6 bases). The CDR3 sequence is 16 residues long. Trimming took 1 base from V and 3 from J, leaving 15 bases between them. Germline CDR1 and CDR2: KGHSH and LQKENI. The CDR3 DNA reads TGTGCCAGCTCACCACTAGGCCCAGGGGCGGACACTGAAGCTTTCTTT. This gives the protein CASSPLGPGADTEAFF.

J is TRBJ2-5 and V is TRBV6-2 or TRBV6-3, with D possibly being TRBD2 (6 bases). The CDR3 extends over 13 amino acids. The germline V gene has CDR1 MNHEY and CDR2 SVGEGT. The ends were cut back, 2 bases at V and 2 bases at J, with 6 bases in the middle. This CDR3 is CASSYLAQETQYF. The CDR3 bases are TGTGCCAGCAGTTACCTAGCGCAAGAGACCCAGTACTTC.

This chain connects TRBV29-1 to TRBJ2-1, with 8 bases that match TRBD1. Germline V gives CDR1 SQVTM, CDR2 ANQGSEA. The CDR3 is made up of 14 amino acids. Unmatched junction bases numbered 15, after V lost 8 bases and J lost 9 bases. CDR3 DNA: TGCAGCTCGCAGGACAGGGTCCGTGTCGGTGAGCAGTTCTTC. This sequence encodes CSSQDRVRVGEQFF.

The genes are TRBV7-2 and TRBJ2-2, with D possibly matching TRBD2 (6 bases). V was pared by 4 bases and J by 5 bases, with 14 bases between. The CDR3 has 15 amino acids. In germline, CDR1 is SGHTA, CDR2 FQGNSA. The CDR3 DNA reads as TGTGCCAGCAGCTACGGCTCCGGGGGAACCGGGGAGCTGTTTTTT. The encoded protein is CASSYGSGGTGELFF.

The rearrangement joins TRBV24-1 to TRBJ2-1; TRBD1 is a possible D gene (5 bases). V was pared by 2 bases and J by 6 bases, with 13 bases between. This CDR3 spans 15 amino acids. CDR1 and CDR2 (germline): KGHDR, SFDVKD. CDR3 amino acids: CATSDSGKKGNEQFF. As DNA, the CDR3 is TGTGCCACCAGTGATTCAGGGAAAAAGGGCAATGAGCAGTTCTTC.

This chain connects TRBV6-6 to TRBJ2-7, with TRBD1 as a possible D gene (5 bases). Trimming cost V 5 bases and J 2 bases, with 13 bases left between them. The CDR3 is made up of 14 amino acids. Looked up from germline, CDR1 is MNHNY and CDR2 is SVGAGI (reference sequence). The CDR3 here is CASSAPDSPYEQYF. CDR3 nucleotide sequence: TGTGCCAGCAGTGCGCCAGACAGTCCCTACGAGCAGTACTTC.

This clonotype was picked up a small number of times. The CDR3 spells CASSPGQGWNQPQHF. In DNA form, the CDR3 reads TGTGCCAGCAGTCCGGGACAGGGTTGGAATCAGCCCCAGCATTTT. The rearrangement uses TRBV6-5 and TRBJ1-5, with TRBD1 matching 9 bases. The CDR3 is made up of 15 amino acids. Losses at the gene ends were 5 bases for V and 4 bases for J; bases not matched to a gene: 6. The germline CDR1 and CDR2 sequences are MNHEY and SVGAGI.

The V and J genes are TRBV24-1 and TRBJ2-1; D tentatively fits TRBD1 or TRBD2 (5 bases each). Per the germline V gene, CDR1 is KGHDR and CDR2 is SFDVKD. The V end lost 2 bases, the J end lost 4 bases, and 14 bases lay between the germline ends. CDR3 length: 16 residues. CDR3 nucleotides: TGTGCCACCAGTGATTCCGACAGAGGGTCTTACAATGAGCAGTTCTTC. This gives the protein CATSDSDRGSYNEQFF.

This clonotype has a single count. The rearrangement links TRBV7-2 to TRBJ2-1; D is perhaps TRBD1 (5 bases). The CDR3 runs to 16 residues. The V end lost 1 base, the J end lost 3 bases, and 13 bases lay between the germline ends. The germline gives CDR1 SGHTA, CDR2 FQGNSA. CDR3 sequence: CASSLELGRDYNEQFF. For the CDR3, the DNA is TGTGCCAGCAGCTTAGAATTAGGCAGGGACTACAATGAGCAGTTCTTC.